These T cell receptor beta chains were read from a single sample in a study of graft-versus-host responses after intestinal transplantation. Sequencing used immunoSEQ multiplex PCR; TCRdb keeps in-frame clones, though not all of them. The sample carries more than 65,000 clones, 84% recorded once. These TCRs are of unknown antigen specificity. Here the sequenced sample was unstimulated CD4+ T cells sorted from spleen or lymph node cells, taken before transplant. Receptor source: a human donor who was the organ donor for an intestinal transplant. Each CDR3 is given with its conserved first and last residue. A D gene is named only where the DNA matches it firmly. Some rows have no size entry. The others give once, few or many, or a class for an expanded clone.

TRBJ2-1 | TRBV28 | - | - | CASSLAGASYNEQFF | TGTGCCAGCAGTTTGGCGGGCGCTTCCTACAATGAGCAGTTCTTC
TRBJ1-2 | TRBV28 | few | - | CASSLNAYHYGYTF | TGTGCCAGCAGTTTAAACGCCTACCACTATGGCTACACCTTC
TRBJ1-1 | TRBV5-1 | once | - | CASSREGGTEAFF | TGCGCCAGCAGCAGGGAGGGGGGCACTGAAGCTTTCTTT
TRBJ1-4 | TRBV30 | - | TRBD1 | CAHGTELHEKLFF | TGTGCCCACGGGACAGAACTCCATGAAAAACTGTTTTTT
TRBJ2-3 | TRBV6-5 | - | TRBD2 | CASRRQVLAGIQYF | TGTGCCAGCAGGCGACAGGTGCTAGCGGGGATACAGTATTTT
TRBJ1-2 | TRBV6-4 | few | - | CASSSGGHRGGYTF | TGTGCCAGCAGTTCCGGGGGGCACCGCGGTGGCTACACCTTC
TRBJ1-4 | TRBV6-1 | - | TRBD1 | CASSETGALGKLFF | TGTGCCAGCAGTGAAACAGGGGCTCTGGGGAAACTGTTTTTT
TRBJ2-6 | TRBV18 | - | TRBD1 | CASSPVPGGQGAVGANVLTF | TGTGCCAGCTCACCCGTCCCTGGGGGACAGGGGGCTGTTGGGGCCAACGTCCTGACTTTC
TRBJ2-2 | TRBV5-1 | once | TRBD2 | CASSPPASGNTGELFF | TGCGCCAGCAGCCCCCCGGCTAGCGGAAACACCGGGGAGCTGTTTTTT
TRBJ2-3 | TRBV30 | - | - | CAWSLRGGTGINTQYF | TGTGCCTGGAGCCTCCGGGGGGGGACAGGGATAAATACGCAGTATTTT
TRBJ1-2 | TRBV6-5 | - | - | CASSTRDTNYGYTF | TGTGCCAGCAGTACCCGGGACACAAACTATGGCTACACCTTC
TRBJ1-5 | TRBV7-8 | - | TRBD1 | CASSPTGFSNQPQHF | TGTGCCAGCAGCCCGACAGGGTTTAGCAATCAGCCCCAGCATTTT
TRBJ2-2 | TRBV20-1 | - | - | CSARGDGELFF | TGCAGTGCTAGGGGCGACGGGGAGCTGTTTTTT
TRBJ2-3 | TRBV13 | few | TRBD2 | CASSDRLGSGGASKDTQYF | TGTGCCAGCAGCGATCGCCTCGGTAGCGGGGGGGCCTCTAAAGATACGCAGTATTTT
TRBJ1-1 | TRBV6-5 | once | - | CASSYFLELSTEAFF | TGTGCCAGCAGTTACTTCCTCGAACTCTCCACTGAAGCTTTCTTT
TRBJ1-1 | TRBV5-6 | - | TRBD1 | CASSSSGGWDITEAFF | TGTGCCAGCAGCTCCTCAGGGGGGTGGGACATCACTGAAGCTTTCTTT
TRBJ1-3 | TRBV28 | - | - | CASIRGLGNTIYF | TGTGCTAGCATCAGAGGTCTGGGAAACACCATATATTTT
TRBJ2-5 | TRBV13 | - | TRBD1 | CASSRDREETQYF | TGTGCCAGCAGCCGGGACAGGGAAGAGACCCAGTACTTC
TRBJ2-3 | TRBV7-9 | - | - | CASSLARPLTGDTQYF | TGTGCCAGCAGCTTAGCGAGACCCCTGACGGGAGATACGCAGTATTTT
TRBJ1-1 | TRBV18 | - | - | CASSTGTPDSNTEAFF | TGTGCCAGCTCAACCGGGACACCCGATTCGAACACTGAAGCTTTCTTT
TRBJ1-5 | TRBV30 | - | - | CAASGVSNQPQHF | TGTGCCGCGTCCGGGGTTAGCAATCAGCCCCAGCATTTT
TRBJ1-2 | TRBV4-2 | - | TRBD1 | CASSKTGFENYGYTF | TGTGCCAGCAGCAAGACAGGGTTTGAGAACTATGGCTACACCTTC
TRBJ1-1 | TRBV10-3 | - | TRBD1 | CAISETQGGNTEAFF | TGTGCCATCAGTGAAACTCAGGGGGGGAACACTGAAGCTTTCTTT
TRBJ2-2 | TRBV7-9 | few | TRBD1 | CASSLAGTGGSGELFF | TGTGCCAGCAGCTTAGCCGGGACAGGGGGCTCCGGGGAGCTGTTTTTT
TRBJ1-2 | TRBV2 | - | - | CASSDGRDGYTF | TGTGCCAGCAGTGATGGCAGGGATGGCTACACCTTC
TRBJ1-5 | TRBV4-3 | once | - | CASSQGTAGLSPQHF | TGCGCCAGCAGCCAAGGGACAGCGGGACTTTCGCCCCAGCATTTT
TRBJ1-2 | TRBV28 | - | - | CASSLSDSYYGYTF | TGTGCCAGCAGTTTATCCGACAGCTACTATGGCTACACCTTC
TRBJ2-3 | TRBV18 | - | - | CASSPELTSTDTQYF | TGTGCCAGCTCACCAGAATTGACTAGCACAGATACGCAGTATTTT
TRBJ1-2 | TRBV6-6 | - | TRBD1 | CASSRDRYYGYTF | TGTGCCAGCAGTCGGGACAGATACTATGGCTACACCTTC
TRBJ2-5 | TRBV7-9 | - | TRBD2 | CASSPPGTIQETQYF | TGTGCCAGCAGCCCACCGGGGACTATCCAAGAGACCCAGTACTTC
TRBJ2-1 | TRBV6-1 | - | TRBD2 | CASSEAGGDSYNEQFF | TGTGCCAGCAGTGAAGCGGGGGGGGACTCCTACAATGAGCAGTTCTTC
TRBJ1-5 | TRBV6-5 | - | - | CASSPDRIQPQHF | TGTGCCAGCAGCCCCGACAGGATTCAGCCCCAGCATTTT
TRBJ2-1 | TRBV9 | few | TRBD1 | CASSVGQGQNEQFF | TGTGCCAGCAGCGTCGGACAGGGGCAAAATGAGCAGTTCTTC